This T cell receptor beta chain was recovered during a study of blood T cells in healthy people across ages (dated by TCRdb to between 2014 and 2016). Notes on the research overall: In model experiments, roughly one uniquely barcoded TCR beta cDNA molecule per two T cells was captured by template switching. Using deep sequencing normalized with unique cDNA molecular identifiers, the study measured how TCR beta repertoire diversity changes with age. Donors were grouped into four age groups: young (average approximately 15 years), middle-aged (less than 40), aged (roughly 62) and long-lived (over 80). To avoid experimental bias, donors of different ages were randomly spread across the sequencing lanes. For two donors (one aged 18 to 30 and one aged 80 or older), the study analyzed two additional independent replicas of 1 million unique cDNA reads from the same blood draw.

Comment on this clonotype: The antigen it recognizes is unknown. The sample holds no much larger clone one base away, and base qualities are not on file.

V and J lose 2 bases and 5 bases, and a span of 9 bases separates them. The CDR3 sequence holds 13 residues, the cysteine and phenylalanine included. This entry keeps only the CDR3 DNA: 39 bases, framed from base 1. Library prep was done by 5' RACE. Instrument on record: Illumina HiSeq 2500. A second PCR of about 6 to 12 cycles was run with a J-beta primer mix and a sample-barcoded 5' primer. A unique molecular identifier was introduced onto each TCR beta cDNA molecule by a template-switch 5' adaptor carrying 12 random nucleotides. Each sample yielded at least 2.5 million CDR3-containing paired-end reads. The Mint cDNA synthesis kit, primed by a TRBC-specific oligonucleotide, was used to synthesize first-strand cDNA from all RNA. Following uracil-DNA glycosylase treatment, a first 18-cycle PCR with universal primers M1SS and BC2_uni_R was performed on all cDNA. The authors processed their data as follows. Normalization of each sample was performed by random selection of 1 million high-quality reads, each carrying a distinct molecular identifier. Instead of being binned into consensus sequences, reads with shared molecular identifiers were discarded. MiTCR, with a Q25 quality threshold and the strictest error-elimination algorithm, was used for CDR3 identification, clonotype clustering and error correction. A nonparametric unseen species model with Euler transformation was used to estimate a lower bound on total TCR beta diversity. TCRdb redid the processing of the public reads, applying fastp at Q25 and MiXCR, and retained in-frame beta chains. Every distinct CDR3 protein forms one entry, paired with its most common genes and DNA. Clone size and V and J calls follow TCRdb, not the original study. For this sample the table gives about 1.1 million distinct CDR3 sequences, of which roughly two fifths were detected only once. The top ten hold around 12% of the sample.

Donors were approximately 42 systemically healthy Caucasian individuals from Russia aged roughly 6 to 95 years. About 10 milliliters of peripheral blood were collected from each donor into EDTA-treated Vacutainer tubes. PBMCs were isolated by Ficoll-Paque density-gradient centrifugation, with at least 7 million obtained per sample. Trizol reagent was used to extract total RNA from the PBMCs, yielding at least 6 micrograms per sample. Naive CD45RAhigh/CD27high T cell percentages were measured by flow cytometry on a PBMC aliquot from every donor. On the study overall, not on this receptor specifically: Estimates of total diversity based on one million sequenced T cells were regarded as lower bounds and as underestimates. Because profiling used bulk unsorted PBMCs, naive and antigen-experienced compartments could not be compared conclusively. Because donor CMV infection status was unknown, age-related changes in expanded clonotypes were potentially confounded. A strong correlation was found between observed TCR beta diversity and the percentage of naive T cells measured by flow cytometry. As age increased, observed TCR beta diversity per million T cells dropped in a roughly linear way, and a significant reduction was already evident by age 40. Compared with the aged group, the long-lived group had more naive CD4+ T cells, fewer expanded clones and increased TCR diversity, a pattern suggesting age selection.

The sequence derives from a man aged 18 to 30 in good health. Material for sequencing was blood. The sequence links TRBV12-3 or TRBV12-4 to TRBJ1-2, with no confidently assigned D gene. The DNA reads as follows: TGTGCCAGCAGTTTACTCACCGGGTATGGCTACACCTTC. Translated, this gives CASSLLTGYGYTF.